This T cell receptor (beta chain) comes out of a study of CD8 T cells in Susac syndrome. Findings of the study overall: The study's TCR sequencing and HLA analysis covered a relatively small number of individuals, and the study acknowledged this. Among people with Susac, CD8+ clonal expansion was greatest in TEMRA cells and active patients.

Reverse transcription of about 0.5 to 1 ug RNA used random hexamers. TCRdb used MiXCR to reprocess the immunoSEQ multiplex PCR reads, holding one entry per CDR3 protein. This sample has approximately 50,000 distinct CDR3 sequences, with roughly 94% found just once. Germline trimming cut 3 bases from V and 10 bases from J; bases unmatched to any gene: 13. This CDR3 has 15 residues. Germline V lookup: CDR1 SQVTM, CDR2 ANQGSEA. Sequencing targeted TCR beta in blood CD8+ and CD4+ T cells. Worth noting for this clonotype: Its antigen is not identified.

Sequenced material: CD8+ T cells from PBMCs. This receptor was identified in a human donor with Susac syndrome. V is TRBV29-1 and J is TRBJ2-1; 9 nucleotides agree with TRBD2. The CDR3 nucleotides read TGCAGCGTTGACAGTAGCGGGGGTCCCGAGGGGGAGCAGTTCTTC. It is translated as CSVDSSGGPEGEQFF.